Listed below are T cell receptor beta chains from one sample, sequenced in a study of shared clonotypes between healthy human individuals. Assay used: immunoSEQ multiplex PCR; TCRdb lists only in-frame clones, some missing. The repertoire consists of roughly 2,000,000 clones, with around 93% occurring once and the leading ten covering under 2%. Sequences were obtained from naive CD8+ T cells from PBMCs. The receptors stem from a man aged 18 to 35 in good health. Some clones in this sample may be carry-over from other donors' samples. CDR3s include the opening cysteine and the closing phenylalanine or tryptophan. The order of the fields is J gene, D gene, V gene, clone size, CDR3 DNA, CDR3 protein. A D gene is named only where the DNA matches it firmly. Size values are once, few and many counts, or a class for expanded clones, and some rows have none.

j_call: TRBJ1-2; d_call: TRBD1; v_call: TRBV5-1; clone_size: NA; cdr3_nt: TGCGCCAGCAGCTTGGGGCTTGGACAGGCTAACTATGGCTACACCTTC; cdr3_aa: CASSLGLGQANYGYTF
j_call: TRBJ1-4; d_call: TRBD1; v_call: TRBV28; clone_size: once; cdr3_nt: TGTGCCAGCAGTCCCTCGGGACAGGGGGCGGTTTCGACTAATGAAAAACTGTTTTTT; cdr3_aa: CASSPSGQGAVSTNEKLFF
j_call: TRBJ2-1; d_call: NA; v_call: TRBV27; clone_size: NA; cdr3_nt: TGTGCCAGCACCCCTGGTGGAACACTCCAACTCTCCTACAATGAGCAGTTCTTC; cdr3_aa: CASTPGGTLQLSYNEQFF
j_call: TRBJ2-1; d_call: NA; v_call: TRBV7-9; clone_size: NA; cdr3_nt: TGTGCCAGCAGCTTAGGGTCATCCGTTATTAGTGAGCAGTTCTTC; cdr3_aa: CASSLGSSVISEQFF
j_call: TRBJ2-7; d_call: NA; v_call: TRBV7-9; clone_size: NA; cdr3_nt: TGTGCCAGCAGTCACCGGGTCCGAAGCTCCTACGAGCAGTACTTC; cdr3_aa: CASSHRVRSSYEQYF
j_call: TRBJ2-1; d_call: TRBD2; v_call: TRBV2; clone_size: once; cdr3_nt: TGTGCCAGCGGGGGACTAGCGGGAGTAAATGAGCAGTTCTTC; cdr3_aa: CASGGLAGVNEQFF
j_call: TRBJ2-7; d_call: NA; v_call: TRBV6-1; clone_size: NA; cdr3_nt: TGTGCCAGCAGTGAGGGATCACTTTCGGGCTACGAGCAGTACTTC; cdr3_aa: CASSEGSLSGYEQYF
j_call: TRBJ2-3; d_call: TRBD1; v_call: TRBV27; clone_size: NA; cdr3_nt: TGTGCCAGCAACCCAACAATGGGGACAGGGGACTTCACAGATACGCAGTATTTT; cdr3_aa: CASNPTMGTGDFTDTQYF
j_call: TRBJ1-2; d_call: NA; v_call: TRBV5-6; clone_size: NA; cdr3_nt: TGTGCCAGCAGCTTCCAACACGGCTACACCTTC; cdr3_aa: CASSFQHGYTF
j_call: TRBJ1-1; d_call: NA; v_call: TRBV5-6; clone_size: NA; cdr3_nt: TGTGCCAGCAGCTTGGACAGTCGCATGAACACTGAAGCTTTCTTT; cdr3_aa: CASSLDSRMNTEAFF
j_call: TRBJ2-3; d_call: NA; v_call: TRBV9; clone_size: NA; cdr3_nt: TGTGCCAGCAGCGTAGGATTGCGGGCCGATAGCACAGATACGCAGTATTTT; cdr3_aa: CASSVGLRADSTDTQYF
j_call: TRBJ1-2; d_call: NA; v_call: TRBV5-6; clone_size: NA; cdr3_nt: TGTGCCAGCAGCTCGGGCGCTAACTATGGCTACACCTTC; cdr3_aa: CASSSGANYGYTF
j_call: TRBJ1-6; d_call: NA; v_call: TRBV10-3; clone_size: NA; cdr3_nt: TGTGCCATCAGTGAGCCGACGGGGTCACCCCTCCACTTT; cdr3_aa: CAISEPTGSPLHF
j_call: TRBJ1-5; d_call: NA; v_call: TRBV27; clone_size: NA; cdr3_nt: TGTGCCAGCAGTATCGCCGGGGTGCATCAGCCCCAGCATTTT; cdr3_aa: CASSIAGVHQPQHF
j_call: TRBJ1-2; d_call: NA; v_call: TRBV9; clone_size: NA; cdr3_nt: TGTGCCAGCAGCGTAGTTGACGGAAACTATGGCTACACCTTC; cdr3_aa: CASSVVDGNYGYTF
j_call: TRBJ2-3; d_call: TRBD2; v_call: TRBV9; clone_size: NA; cdr3_nt: TGTGCCAGCGGCCGAGGGCGGGGTAGCGGGAGCACAGATACGCAGTATTTT; cdr3_aa: CASGRGRGSGSTDTQYF
j_call: TRBJ2-7; d_call: NA; v_call: TRBV27; clone_size: NA; cdr3_nt: TGTGCCAGCACTCCGCCTGGAGGGCTCGAGCAGTACTTC; cdr3_aa: CASTPPGGLEQYF